These 15 T cell receptor beta chains originate from one sample sequenced in a study of Graves' ophthalmopathy and Graves' hyperthyroidism. TCR beta CDR3 regions were amplified from RNA transcripts. RT-PCR was first run with HTBI primers, then multiplex PCR in a second round. One entry per CDR3 protein results from TCRdb running MiXCR on the multiplex PCR reads. The sample records 650,000 to 900,000 distinct CDR3 sequences, 35% to 50% being singletons. The material sequenced was peripheral blood. The receptors originated from an adult man with Graves' ophthalmopathy.

About this clonotype itself: This may arise from a read error, as a much more abundant clone is one base away. V is TRBV29-1 and J is TRBJ1-4, with a tentative D call TRBD1 (6 bases). Germline loops: CDR1 SQVTM, CDR2 ANQGSEA. The CDR3 runs to 14 residues. The CDR3 reads CSVEVGGNSGKLLF. In DNA form, the CDR3 reads TGCAGCGTTGAAGTAGGGGGGAATTCTGGAAAACTGCTTTTT. Filled out from reference TRBV29-1 and TRBJ1-4, the complete variable domain reads SAVISQKPSRDICQRGTSLTIQCQVDSQVTMMFWYRQQPGQSLTLIATANQGSEATYESGFVIDKFPISRPNLTFSTLTVSNMSPEDSSIYLCSVEVGGNSGKLLFGSGTQLSVL.

This clonotype was found once. The V and J genes are TRBV25-1 and TRBJ1-6; D gene uncertain. Germline values: CDR1 MGHDK, CDR2 SYGVNS. This CDR3 has 14 amino acids. V was trimmed by 3 bases and J by 7 bases, leaving 10 bases between them. The CDR3 DNA is TGTGCCAGCAGTGAGTTGGGCCTAAATTCACCCCTCCACTTT. It translates to CASSELGLNSPLHF.

CDR3 region: CASGLERIRSHEQFF. The CDR3 DNA is TGTGCCAGCGGACTTGAGCGGATCAGATCCCACGAGCAGTTCTTC. The rearrangement joins TRBV6-2 or TRBV6-3 to TRBJ2-1; possibly TRBD2 for D (5 bases). Trimming took off 8 bases at V and 10 bases at J, with 24 bases between the two ends. The germline CDR1 and CDR2 sequences are MNHEY and SVGEGT. This CDR3 spans 15 amino acids.

The sample holds a few counts of this clonotype. The rearrangement links TRBV10-3 to TRBJ1-5; TRBD1 matches 9 bases. J gave up 1 base and V 10 bases, and 11 bases lay outside the gene matches. The CDR3 runs to 16 residues. Germline CDR1 and CDR2: ENHRY and SYGVKD. The CDR3 loop reads CASRAVGQGSNQPQHF. The CDR3 coding sequence is TGTGCCAGCAGAGCAGTCGGACAGGGGAGCAATCAGCCCCAGCATTTT.

This chain connects TRBV7-6 to TRBJ2-5; TRBD2 is a possible D gene (7 bases). Germline assignment: CDR1 SGHVS and CDR2 FNYEAQ. Deletions cut 5 bases from V and 5 bases from J, with 15 bases between. This CDR3 region has 14 residues. Here the CDR3 reads CASSPRRGAETQYF. CDR3 in DNA: TGTGCCAGCAGCCCTCGCCGGGGGGCGGAGACCCAGTACTTC.

On this clonotype: The germline gene is not matched at one end of the junction; a read error may be the cause. V and J are TRBV24-1 and TRBJ1-5; D gene unclear. The CDR3 has 14 amino acids. CDR1 and CDR2 from the germline V gene are KGHDR and SFDVKD. The DNA for the CDR3 is TGTGCCAGCAGTTACCCGGCGTACAATCAGCCCCAGCATTTT. Protein: CASSYPAYNQPQHF.

On this clonotype itself: Possible read error: a much larger clone is one base away. The V call is TRBV29-1, the J call TRBJ2-5, with D tentatively TRBD2 (6 bases). The assigned J gene may be wrong: the sequence end matches TRBJ2-7 better. Germline CDR1 is SQVTM and CDR2 is ANQGSEA. The length of the CDR3 is 13 residues. This CDR3 is CSVPGLGTCEQYF. The CDR3 DNA sequence: TGCAGCGTGCCGGGACTGGGAACCTGCGAGCAGTACTTC.

The chain couples TRBV19 to TRBJ1-2, with a possible D match to TRBD1 (5 bases). CDR3 length: 10 amino acids. Germline values: CDR1 LNHDA, CDR2 SQIVND (reference sequence). V dropped 10 bases and J dropped 12 bases, with 15 bases sitting between them. This CDR3 reads CATRRGLHTF. For the CDR3, the DNA is TGTGCCACCCGACGGGGCCTACACACCTTC.

This clonotype was seen a handful of times. The J gene is TRBJ1-1, the V gene TRBV7-2, with D hard to call. Germline V gene lookup returns CDR1 SGHTA and CDR2 FQGNSA. Trimming shortened V by 2 bases and J by 4 bases, and 8 bases separated the two germline ends. The CDR3 is made up of 13 amino acids. Here the CDR3 DNA reads TGTGCCAGCAGCTTAACCTGGAGCACTGAAGCTTTCTTT. Translation gives CASSLTWSTEAFF.

This clonotype was observed a few times. In nucleotides, the CDR3 is TGTGCCAGCAGGCCACAGGGAAATGGCTACACCTTC. It encodes CASRPQGNGYTF. The genes are TRBV12-3 or TRBV12-4 and TRBJ1-2; possibly TRBD1 for D (6 bases). V lost 6 bases and J lost 6, with 11 bases in between. This CDR3 comprises 12 residues.

This clonotype was recorded many times. This chain connects TRBV29-1 to TRBJ1-1; the match to TRBD1 covers 7 bases. Losses at the gene ends were 4 bases for V and 1 base for J; bases not matched to a gene: 3. Germline V gives CDR1 SQVTM, CDR2 ANQGSEA. This CDR3 spans 13 amino acids. CDR3: CSVGYRGNTEAFF. CDR3 nucleotides: TGCAGCGTTGGATACAGGGGGAACACTGAAGCTTTCTTT.

The rearrangement links TRBV25-1 to TRBJ1-1, with TRBD1 as a possible D gene (6 bases). The CDR3 totals 12 residues. Germline CDR1 MGHDK, CDR2 SYGVNS. Deletions cut 8 bases from V and 4 bases from J, with 11 bases between. The CDR3 loop is CASAGGPTEAFF. The CDR3 coding sequence is TGTGCCAGCGCTGGGGGGCCCACTGAAGCTTTCTTT.

For the CDR3, the DNA is TGTGCCAGTAGTAGCGACAGGGGACGGAACTACGAGCAGTACTTC. Translation: CASSSDRGRNYEQYF. This rearrangement joins TRBV19 to TRBJ2-7; 8 nucleotides match TRBD1. CDR1 is LNHDA, CDR2 SQIVND, per germline (reference sequence). The CDR3 covers 15 residues. Unmatched junction bases numbered 8, after V lost 4 bases and J lost 3 bases.

This clonotype was counted once. A single base separates this from a much larger clone, so it may be a read error. Since no conserved phenylalanine or tryptophan closes the CDR3, a read error is the likely cause. This chain uses TRBV20-1 with TRBJ1-2; D uncertain. The length of the CDR3 is 12 residues. Germline V CDR1 and CDR2: DFQATT, SNEGSKA (reference sequence). Trimming took 6 bases from V and 1 from J, leaving 9 bases between them. The CDR3 sequence is CSAPRSNYGYTL. The CDR3 bases are TGCAGTGCCCCACGGAGTAACTATGGCTACACCCTC.

This clonotype has more than one count but fewer than ten. Here the CDR3 reads CSASPGTGQETQYF. The CDR3 nucleotides are TGCAGTGCTAGCCCAGGGACTGGCCAAGAGACCCAGTACTTC. The chain links TRBV20-1 to TRBJ2-5; maybe TRBD2 (6 bases). Germline CDR1 is DFQATT and CDR2 is SNEGSKA (reference sequence). The CDR3 covers 14 residues. V was cut by 3 bases and J by 1 base, with 12 bases left in between.